These 20 T cell receptor beta chains came from one sample sequenced in a study of blood T cell repertoires in COVID-19. Generated by immunoSEQ multiplex PCR, the TCRdb table keeps only in-frame clones and is missing some. The sample consists of approximately 76,000 clones, around nine tenths of them appearing once. The source material was peripheral blood. Every receptor here comes from a woman aged 60-75 years with acute or convalescent COVID-19.

The V and J genes are TRBV30 and TRBJ2-5; no definite D call. The CDR3 spans 12 residues. The germline V gene has CDR1 GTSNPN and CDR2 SVGIG (reference sequence). V dropped 0 bases and J dropped 4 bases, with 6 bases sitting between them. The CDR3 sequence is CAWSVIVETQYF. The CDR3 region has the DNA TGTGCCTGGAGTGTTATAGTAGAGACCCAGTACTTC.

This rearrangement joins TRBV6-5 to TRBJ2-2; tentatively, D is TRBD2 (5 bases). Germline V CDR1 and CDR2: MNHEY, SVGAGI. The CDR3 is made up of 13 amino acids. The V gene lost 7 bases and the J gene lost 4 bases, with 10 bases spanning the gap. CDR3 region: CASKEEVTGELFF. The CDR3 DNA reads as TGTGCCAGCAAGGAGGAGGTCACCGGGGAGCTGTTTTTT.

The chain joins TRBV6-2 or TRBV6-3 to TRBJ1-4; TRBD1 might be the D (5 bases). The germline V gene encodes CDR1 MNHEY and CDR2 SVGEGT. The CDR3 is 15 residues long. Trimming removed 0 bases from V and 7 bases from J, with 12 bases in between. The CDR3 bases are TGTGCCAGCAGTTACTCGAGGCAGGGCGGTGAAAAACTGTTTTTT. It specifies CASSYSRQGGEKLFF.

The chain links TRBV2 to TRBJ1-1, with 7 bases that match TRBD1. CDR1 is SNHLY, CDR2 FYNNEI, per germline. V shed 9 bases, J shed 8 bases, and the junction held 6 bases outside the gene matches. CDR3 length equals 11 residues. Here the CDR3 DNA reads TGTGCCAGTACCCCGGGACAGGAAGCTTTCTTT. Amino acid sequence: CASTPGQEAFF. The full variable domain, with the rest looked up from reference TRBV2 and TRBJ1-1, is EPEVTQTPSHQVTQMGQEVILRCVPISNHLYFYWYRQILGQKVEFLVSFYNNEISEKSEIFDDQFSVERPDGSNFTLKIRSTKLEDSAMYFCASTPGQEAFFGQGTRLTVV.

The rearrangement joins TRBV5-1 to TRBJ2-5, with 11 bases fitting TRBD2. The germline CDR1 and CDR2 sequences are SGHRS and YFSETQ. This CDR3 is built from 17 residues. The V segment lost 4 bases and the J segment 5 bases; nucleotides outside the gene matches: 13. The CDR3 nucleotides read TGCGCCAGCAGCGTTGGACTAGCGGGTCTTTTGGGTGAGACCCAGTACTTC. Its protein product is CASSVGLAGLLGETQYF.

The rearrangement joins TRBV13 to TRBJ1-3; a weak D match, TRBD1 (6 bases). Germline assignment: CDR1 PRHDT and CDR2 FYEKMQ (reference sequence). The CDR3 contains 14 residues. Deletions cut 5 bases from V and 2 bases from J, with 10 bases between. CDR3 sequence (DNA): TGTGCCAGCAGCCAGGGGCTGCCTGGAAACACCATATATTTT. Residues: CASSQGLPGNTIYF.

This clone was seen just once. This chain connects TRBV20-1 to TRBJ1-4; D is unclear. Between the trimmed V and J ends, which lost 4 bases and 7 bases, there was a span of 7 bases. The germline V gene has CDR1 DFQATT and CDR2 SNEGSKA (reference sequence). This CDR3 has 11 amino acids. The DNA for the CDR3 is TGCAGTGCTACCGTATCTGAAAAACTGTTTTTT. Amino acid sequence: CSATVSEKLFF.

V is TRBV20-1 and J is TRBJ2-5, with a possible D match to TRBD2 (6 bases). The CDR3 sequence is 11 residues long. V gave up 3 bases and J gave up 5 bases, with 7 bases separating them. Germline V gives CDR1 DFQATT, CDR2 SNEGSKA (reference sequence). DNA of the CDR3: TGCAGTGCTAGTCTAGCGGAGACCCAGTACTTC. As protein: CSASLAETQYF.

Comment on this clone: Its ends do not fully match the called genes, so a read error is possible. The rearrangement joins TRBV11-3 to TRBJ1-1; D uncertain. Germline V lookup: CDR1 SGHNT, CDR2 YENEEA. This CDR3 has 12 amino acids. CDR3: CASSLDGTEAFF. The CDR3, as DNA: TGTGCCAGCAGCCTAGACGGCACTGAAGCTTTCTTT.

The chain recombines TRBV5-1 with TRBJ2-7; 8 nucleotides agree with TRBD1. With V trimmed by 6 bases and J by 4 bases, 12 bases remained unmatched. Germline CDR1 reads SGHRS; CDR2 reads YFSETQ. This CDR3 is 15 amino acids long. The CDR3 spells CASTLTGVGAYEQYF. The CDR3 DNA reads TGCGCCAGCACCCTGACAGGGGTGGGTGCGTACGAGCAGTACTTC.

This chain connects TRBV18 to TRBJ2-1, with 7 bases identical to TRBD2. This CDR3 is 15 amino acids long. The V segment lost 1 base and the J segment 7 bases; nucleotides outside the gene matches: 7. Germline values: CDR1 KGHSH, CDR2 LQKENI. This CDR3 reads CASSPLRTGGNEQFF. The CDR3 region has the DNA TGTGCCAGCTCACCACTTCGCACCGGGGGGAATGAGCAGTTCTTC.

This clone was picked up a small number of times. The chain recombines TRBV7-3 with TRBJ2-1; a weak D match, TRBD1 (5 bases). Trimming left V 5 bases short and J 7 bases short, with 12 bases between. The CDR3 sequence is 13 residues long. CDR1 is SGHTA, CDR2 FQGTGA, per germline. The CDR3 DNA reads TGTGCCAGCAGCCTGGGGCCGGGTAATGAGCAGTTCTTC. Its translation is CASSLGPGNEQFF.

V is TRBV30 and J is TRBJ1-1, with D hard to call. V dropped 2 bases and J dropped 0 bases, with 7 bases sitting between them. This CDR3 has 13 amino acids. Per germline, CDR1 GTSNPN and CDR2 SVGIG (reference sequence). The CDR3 DNA reads TGTGCCTGGAGTAACGGGATGAACACTGAAGCTTTCTTT. Amino acid sequence: CAWSNGMNTEAFF.

This clone was counted between two and nine times. The chain links TRBV7-2 to TRBJ2-3; D is possibly TRBD2 (5 bases). This CDR3 spans 14 amino acids. Between the trimmed V and J ends, which lost 1 base and 5 bases, there was a span of 10 bases. Germline V gene sequence: CDR1 SGHTA, CDR2 FQGNSA. The CDR3 DNA sequence: TGTGCCAGCAGCTTAGTTTCGGGGAGAGATACGCAGTATTTT. Its protein product is CASSLVSGRDTQYF.

The chain carries TRBV6-2 or TRBV6-3 and TRBJ1-1, with 7 bases that match TRBD1. Germline assignment: CDR1 MNHEY and CDR2 SVGEGT. This CDR3 is 18 amino acids long. The V and J ends lost 2 bases and 4 bases, in that order; junction bases with no gene match: 16. The CDR3 coding sequence is TGTGCCAGCAGTTACCCGCTTCTGCCCTCACAGGGGTCCACTGAAGCTTTCTTT. Its translation is CASSYPLLPSQGSTEAFF.

This clone was found a few times. The chain recombines TRBV11-2 with TRBJ2-3, with D possibly matching TRBD1 (5 bases). The CDR3 loop spans 14 amino acids. From germline, CDR1 is SGHAT and CDR2 FQNNGV. With 3 bases removed from V and 11 bases from J, the gap between germline ends came to 18 bases. CDR3 region: CASSLGRSPRMQYF. The CDR3 nucleotides are TGTGCCAGCAGCTTGGGGCGTTCACCCCGTATGCAGTATTTT. Looking up the rest from reference TRBV11-2 and TRBJ2-3 gives the full variable domain: EAGVAQSPRYKIIEKRQSVAFWCNPISGHATLYWYQQILGQGPKLLIQFQNNGVVDDSQLPKDRFSAERLKGVDSTLKIQPAKLEDSAVYLCASSLGRSPRMQYFGPGTRLTVL.

J is TRBJ1-1 and V is TRBV20-1; D ambiguous. The CDR3 is made up of 16 amino acids. Germline CDR1 DFQATT, CDR2 SNEGSKA (reference sequence). V dropped 3 bases and J dropped 1 base, with 18 bases sitting between them. The CDR3 is CSASPHLARKNTEAFF. The CDR3 DNA sequence: TGCAGTGCTAGTCCTCACTTGGCGCGGAAGAACACTGAAGCTTTCTTT.

This chain connects TRBV19 to TRBJ2-1; possible D gene TRBD2, 5 bases. The CDR3 has 13 residues. The V end was cut by 3 bases, the J end by 6 bases, with 9 bases between. Germline V gene lookup returns CDR1 LNHDA and CDR2 SQIVND (reference sequence). CDR3 DNA sequence: TGTGCCAGTAGTATCCGGGGTTCCAATGAGCAGTTCTTC. It yields the protein CASSIRGSNEQFF.

The V call is TRBV27, the J call TRBJ2-5; the match to TRBD2 covers 7 bases. There are 13 residues in the CDR3. J gave up 5 bases and V 5 bases, and 5 bases lay outside the gene matches. CDR1 is MNHEY, CDR2 SMNVEV, per germline (reference sequence). CDR3 sequence: CASSDSAGETQYF. CDR3 nucleotide sequence: TGTGCCAGCAGTGATTCAGCGGGGGAGACCCAGTACTTC.

The chain uses TRBV27 and TRBJ2-3, with TRBD2 matching 10 bases. The CDR3 has 14 amino acids. The ends lost 3 bases at V and 4 bases at J; junction bases unmatched: 1. Germline-derived CDR1 and CDR2 are MNHEY and SMNVEV (reference sequence). CDR3 sequence reads: CASSLSGGADTQYF. For the CDR3, the DNA is TGTGCCAGCAGTTTGAGCGGGGGGGCAGATACGCAGTATTTT.